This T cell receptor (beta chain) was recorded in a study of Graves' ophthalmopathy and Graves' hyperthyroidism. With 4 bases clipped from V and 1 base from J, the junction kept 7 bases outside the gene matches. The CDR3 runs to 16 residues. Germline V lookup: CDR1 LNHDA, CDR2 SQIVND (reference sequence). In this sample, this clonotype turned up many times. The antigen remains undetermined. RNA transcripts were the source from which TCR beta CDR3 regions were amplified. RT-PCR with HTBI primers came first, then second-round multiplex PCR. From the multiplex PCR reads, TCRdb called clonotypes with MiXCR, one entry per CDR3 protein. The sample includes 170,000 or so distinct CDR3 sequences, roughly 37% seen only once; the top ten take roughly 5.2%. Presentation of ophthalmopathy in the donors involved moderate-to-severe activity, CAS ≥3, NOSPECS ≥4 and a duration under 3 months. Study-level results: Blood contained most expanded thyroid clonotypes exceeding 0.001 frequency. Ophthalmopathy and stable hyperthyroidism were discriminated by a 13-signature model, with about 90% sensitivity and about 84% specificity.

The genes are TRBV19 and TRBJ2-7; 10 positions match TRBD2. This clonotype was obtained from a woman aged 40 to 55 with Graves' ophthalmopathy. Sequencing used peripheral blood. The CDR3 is CASSRASGSGSYEQYF. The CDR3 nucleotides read TGTGCCAGTAGTAGGGCTAGCGGGAGTGGTTCCTACGAGCAGTACTTC.